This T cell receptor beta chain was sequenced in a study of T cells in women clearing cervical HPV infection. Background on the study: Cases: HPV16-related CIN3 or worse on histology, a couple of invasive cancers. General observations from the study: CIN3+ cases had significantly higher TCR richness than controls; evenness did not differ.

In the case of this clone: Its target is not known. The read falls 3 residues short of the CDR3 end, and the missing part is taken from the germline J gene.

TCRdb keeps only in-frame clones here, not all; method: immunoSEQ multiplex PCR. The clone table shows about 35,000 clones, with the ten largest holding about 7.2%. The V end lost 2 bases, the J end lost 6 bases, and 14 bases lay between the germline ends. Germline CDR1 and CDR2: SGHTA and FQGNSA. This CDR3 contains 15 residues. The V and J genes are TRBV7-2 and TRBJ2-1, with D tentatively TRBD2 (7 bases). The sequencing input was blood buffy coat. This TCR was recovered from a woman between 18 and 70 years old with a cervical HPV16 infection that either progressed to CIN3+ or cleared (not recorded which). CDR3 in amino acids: CASSLTRGATNEQFF. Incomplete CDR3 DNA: TGTGCCAGCAGCTTAACCCGGGGGGCTACCAATGAG.